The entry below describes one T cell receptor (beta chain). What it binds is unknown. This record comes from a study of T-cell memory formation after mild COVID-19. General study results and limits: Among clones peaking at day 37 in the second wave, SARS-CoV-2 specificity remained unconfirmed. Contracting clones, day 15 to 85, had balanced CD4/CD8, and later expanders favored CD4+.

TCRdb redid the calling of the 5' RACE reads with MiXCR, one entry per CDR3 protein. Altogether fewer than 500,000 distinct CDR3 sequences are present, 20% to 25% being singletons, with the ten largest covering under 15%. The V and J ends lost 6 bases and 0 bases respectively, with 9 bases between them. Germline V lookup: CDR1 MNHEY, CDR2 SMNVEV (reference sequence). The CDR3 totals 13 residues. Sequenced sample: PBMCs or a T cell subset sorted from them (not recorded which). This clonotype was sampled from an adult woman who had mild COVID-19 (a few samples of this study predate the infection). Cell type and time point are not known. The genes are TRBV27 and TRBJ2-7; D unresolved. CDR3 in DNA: TGTGCCAGCAGCCCTGTCGTCTCCTACGAGCAGTACTTC. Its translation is CASSPVVSYEQYF.